This T cell receptor beta chain derives from a study of regulatory T cells in long-lasting Graves disease (dated by TCRdb to the early 2020s). Regarding the study in general: Antithyroid drugs had been taken for less than 3 months by newly diagnosed Graves' disease patients. Persistent Graves' disease patients were compared with newly diagnosed Graves' disease patients by peripheral blood TCR sequencing and RNA sequencing. The study was registered as a clinical trial and conducted in China. A total of about 33 samples underwent TCR sequencing, from about 13 patients with persistent Graves' disease and some 20 patients with newly diagnosed Graves' disease. Here is what the overall study found, with its caveats: Persistent Graves' disease patients showed lower TCR Shannon entropy and fewer highly expanded clones than newly diagnosed patients, suggesting clonal expansion. Persistent patients shared more public clonotypes among themselves (roughly 2,700) than newly diagnosed patients did (over 900). Peripheral blood alone was examined, since thyroid tissue, which constituted the primary lesion, could not be accessed. The authors noted that the small sample size was a limitation that may lower accuracy. Sequencing and analysis were restricted to the TCR beta chain. Preferential use of TRBV28, TRBJ1-2 and TRBJ2-5 was observed in persistent disease, whereas TRBV20-1 and TRBJ2-1 were favored in newly diagnosed disease.

Trimming at the junction amounts to 2 bases on V and 3 bases on J, and the germline ends lie 5 bases apart. The CDR3 starts with the cysteine, ends with the phenylalanine, and has 13 residues. Solely the CDR3 DNA is kept, with 39 bases framed from the first base. The germline V gene yields MNHEY for CDR1 and SVGAGI for CDR2. What this sample's time point label stands for: newly diagnosed GD, antithyroid drugs for less than 3 months. For both TCR sequencing and RNA sequencing, RNA was extracted from PBMCs using TRIzol. The diagnosis of Graves' disease followed American Thyroid Association guidelines. The patients came from an endocrinology department in Xi'an, China. Each patient gave around 9.2 milliliters of peripheral blood, collected in an EDTA anticoagulant tube. Ficoll Paque Plus density gradient separation was used to isolate PBMCs, and no further T cell sorting was performed. An Agilent 2100 Bioanalyzer and agarose gel were used to assess RNA quality, and a NanoDrop 2000 was used to measure RNA concentration.

The method was multiplex PCR. For sequencing, an Illumina HiSeq 4000 was employed. CDR3 regions were amplified by Arm-PCR with iRepertoire HTBI primers to construct TCR beta libraries. PCR products were gel purified before sequencing. On the study's bioinformatics: Gene usage analysis of CDR3 amino acid clonotypes relied on the roughly 67 TRBV and about 13 TRBJ segments identified across samples. COPE and FqMerger were used to merge filtered high-quality paired reads into contigs. BLAST was used to align contigs to the IMGT TRBV, TRBD and TRBJ reference genes, and CDR3 was defined following IMGT. Highly expanded clones were defined as clonotypes with a frequency above 0.1%. Repertoire diversity was measured by Shannon entropy, and V-J evenness by the Gini coefficient. A clonotype found in more than one individual was treated as public. Through fastp at Q25 and MiXCR, TCRdb rebuilt clones from the public reads, retaining in-frame beta chains. Every distinct CDR3 protein forms one entry, paired with its most common genes and DNA. The V and J calls reflect TCRdb's pipeline rather than the authors' work. For this sample the table gives about 560,000 distinct CDR3 sequences, of which around 15% were detected only once. 9.5% to 15% of the sample belongs to the ten largest clones.

Many counts were recorded for this clonotype. Its antigen is currently not known. Within one base of it there is no much larger clone, and no base qualities were kept. This sample was also put to use in a study of T cells in Graves' hyperthyroidism and ophthalmopathy. The second publication reports: Stable Graves' hyperthyroidism was defined as the absence of progression to ophthalmopathy over 18 months of follow-up. Hyperthyroidism patients were aged 18 to 65 years and newly diagnosed, with disease duration of less than 2 months. Any patient with an uncontrolled infection, another autoimmune disease, pregnancy or lactation was excluded. Clinical symptoms, serum thyroxine and TRAb, thyroid ultrasound, and orbital computed tomography formed the basis for the diagnoses. A first-round RT-PCR of the TCR CDR3 used the HTBI primer set with the Qiagen OneStep RT-PCR kit. Most expanded thyroid clonotypes (frequency above 0.001) were also detected in blood, suggesting blood repertoires may reflect thyroid immune responses. A 13 V-J signature model separated ophthalmopathy from stable hyperthyroidism, with about 90% sensitivity and 81% to 82% specificity in cross-validation and 80%/75% in testing. In validation, the model predicted progression to ophthalmopathy a median of around six months before onset, with roughly 68% sensitivity and more than 72% specificity. To identify TCR V-J signatures that set the groups apart, the researchers used a discovery cohort of about a hundred patients, made up of roughly 45 with Graves' ophthalmopathy and about 59 with stable Graves' hyperthyroidism. An independent validation cohort of under 20 hyperthyroidism patients and about 15 patients who later progressed to ophthalmopathy tested prospective prediction of ophthalmopathy. The 100 discovery patients were randomly split 7:3 into training and test sets. Thyroid tissue and blood T-cell repertoires from about six Graves' hyperthyroidism patients were also compared in the study. After sampling, hyperthyroidism patients received methimazole starting at 30 mg daily, and ophthalmopathy patients received high-dose intravenous methylprednisolone. Libraries were constructed in a second round of multiplex PCR, after which size selection and purification were performed. The libraries were sequenced on an Illumina HiSeq2000 using paired-end 100 bp reads. SOAPnuke was used to process the raw data, removing reads that contained adapters or uncalled bases, had a mean Phred below 15, or lacked an exact match to the constant primer or identifier. COPE v1.2.5 was used to merge the high-quality paired reads, and each unique nucleotide sequence was defined as a clonotype. Clonotypes were aligned to IMGT TRBV, TRBD and TRBJ reference segments using MiTCR v1.1. The analysis included only V-J combinations with a frequency above 0.0001, which together covered 99.2% of the repertoires. The TCS score was defined as F50 (clonal expansion) divided by E x V (chaos), with BLOSUM62-based TCRdist calculated between CDR3 peptides within each V-J. Welch's t-statistics and random forest reduced just over 500 V-J features to roughly 13, which were used in a naive Bayes classifier (R e1071). No statistical method was used to set the sample size in advance, and investigators knew the group allocation. The paper reports TCR Vbeta CDR3 sequencing of more than 120 peripheral blood samples: approximately 41 ophthalmopathy, under 85 hyperthyroidism and some 17 progressor patients.

The sequence was obtained from a man between 18 and 35 years old with Graves disease. Donor details come from another sample of the same person, matched by shared clones. Sequenced here: peripheral blood mononuclear cells (PBMCs), sampled at new diagnosis, from a patient treated with antithyroid drugs. Recombination connected TRBV6-5 to TRBJ2-1, with no D gene named confidently. The DNA sequence is as follows: TGTGCCAGCAGTTACGATGGCTACAATGAGCAGTTCTTC. Translated, this gives CASSYDGYNEQFF.